A selection of T cell receptor beta chains follows, all from one sample in a study of T cell responses to AZD1222 COVID-19 vaccine. Libraries were prepared by immunoSEQ multiplex PCR; TCRdb keeps only in-frame clonotypes and omits some of them. The data contain more than 70,000 clones, 85% to 90% of them singletons. The input for sequencing was peripheral blood, taken 28 days after the second AZD1222 dose. The source of these receptors is an adult who received the AZD1222 COVID-19 vaccine. Each CDR3 is given with its conserved first and last residue. The D gene is left open where the match is weak. Clone size, where shown, is once, few, many, or a class for clones that have expanded.

TRBV29-1,TRBJ1-1,TRBD1,.,TGCAGCGGGCGACAGGGGAGCACTGAAGCTTTCTTT,CSGRQGSTEAFF
TRBV6-6,TRBJ2-7,TRBD2,.,TGTGCCAGCAGTTACAGGCAGGGAGGGTCCACCTACGAGCAGTACTTC,CASSYRQGGSTYEQYF
TRBV7-2,TRBJ1-1,TRBD1,.,TGTGCCAGCAGCTTACGACAGGGGGGCGACACTGAAGCTTTCTTT,CASSLRQGGDTEAFF
TRBV30,TRBJ1-5,.,.,TGTGCCTGGAATACAGGGAACATGAATCAGCCCCAGCATTTT,CAWNTGNMNQPQHF
TRBV6-5,TRBJ2-2,.,.,TGTGCCAGCAGTTACGAGGGGACTGTAAACACCGGGGAGCTGTTTTTT,CASSYEGTVNTGELFF
TRBV10-2,TRBJ1-6,.,.,TGCGCCAGCAGTGATTTGGGGGGTTCACCCCTCCACTTT,CASSDLGGSPLHF
TRBV2,TRBJ1-6,.,.,TGTGCCAGCGTAGAGGATTATAATTCACCCCTCCACTTT,CASVEDYNSPLHF
TRBV30,TRBJ2-3,.,.,TGTGCCTGGCAGGACTTCACAGATACGCAGTATTTT,CAWQDFTDTQYF
TRBV19,TRBJ2-5,.,.,TGTGCCAGCGGGTCGGGAGAGACCCAGTACTTC,CASGSGETQYF
TRBV7-9,TRBJ1-2,.,once,TGTGCCAGCAGCCCCGGGGGGCACAGCCTTAACTATGGCTACACCTTC,CASSPGGHSLNYGYTF
TRBV7-2,TRBJ2-3,.,once,TGTGCCAGCAGCCCCGGGGCGCACGCAGATACGCAGTATTTT,CASSPGAHADTQYF
TRBV2,TRBJ2-7,.,.,TGTGCCAGCAGTGAATTGAGGGGACACGAGCAGTACTTC,CASSELRGHEQYF